This T cell receptor beta chain was identified during a study of T cells in localized non-small cell lung cancer. Sequenced by immunoSEQ multiplex PCR; TCRdb stores in-frame clones only, minus some. The sample has 65,000 to 90,000 clones, around 80% seen once; the top ten hold under 25%. Comments on this clone: Antigen specificity is unknown.

Trimming cost V 1 base and J 2 bases, with 15 bases left between them. The CDR3 is 17 residues long. Per the germline V gene, CDR1 is SEHNR and CDR2 is FQNEAQ (reference sequence). Study-wide points: A single tumor region was sequenced, leaving heterogeneity possible. A median of 57 of the top 100 tumor clones appeared in adjacent lung, which was paired and uninvolved. Increased T cell density in blood showed an association with longer overall survival.

This chain joins TRBV7-9 and TRBJ2-1, with D unclear. Specimen: PBMCs, collected before any cancer treatment. This clonotype was obtained from a man between 40 and 70 years old with stage II squamous cell lung carcinoma. CDR3 sequence reads: CASSLEAGPFTYNEQFF. The DNA for the CDR3 is TGTGCCAGCAGCTTAGAAGCCGGGCCCTTTACCTACAATGAGCAGTTCTTC.